Below, 5 T cell receptor beta chains from the same sample are listed, as sequenced in a study of blood T cell repertoires in COVID-19. Clones were read by immunoSEQ multiplex PCR, and TCRdb kept only the in-frame ones, dropping some. The table has 250,000 to 350,000 clones, around 90% seen once. The sequenced sample consisted of peripheral blood. These receptor sequences come from a woman in her forties who had recovered from COVID-19.

The CDR3 sequence is CASSTMDGGLAGAQETQYF. The CDR3 coding sequence is TGTGCCAGTAGCACTATGGACGGGGGGCTAGCGGGGGCCCAAGAGACCCAGTACTTC. V is TRBV19 and J is TRBJ2-5; 10 positions match TRBD2. CDR1 LNHDA and CDR2 SQIVND come from the germline V gene (reference sequence). This CDR3 has 19 amino acids. The V segment lost 6 bases and the J segment 1 base; nucleotides outside the gene matches: 17.

The chain has TRBV10-3 and TRBJ2-4; 7 bases fit TRBD2. The CDR3 contains 15 residues. Germline V gene sequence: CDR1 ENHRY, CDR2 SYGVKD. With 8 bases clipped from V and 0 bases from J, the junction kept 7 bases outside the gene matches. The CDR3 DNA reads TGTGCCATCGGGGAGGGGCCGCTAGCCAAAAACATTCAGTACTTC. Its translation: CAIGEGPLAKNIQYF.

The chain is built from TRBV23-1 and TRBJ2-7; 7 bases agree with TRBD1. TRBV23-1 is labeled an ORF, and its function is uncertain. The J segment lost 0 bases and the V segment lost 0 bases, leaving 2 bases of the junction unmatched. This CDR3 contains 15 residues. CDR3 nucleotide sequence: TGCGCCAGCAGTCAATCCGGGACAGTCTCCTACGAGCAGTACTTC. It is translated as CASSQSGTVSYEQYF.

The chain recombines TRBV27 with TRBJ2-7, with TRBD1 identical over 7 bases. V lost 4 bases and J lost 0; bases outside the gene matches: 6. The CDR3 loop spans 15 amino acids. Germline-derived CDR1 and CDR2 are MNHEY and SMNVEV (reference sequence). The CDR3 DNA is TGTGCCAGCAGTTATACAGGGGCGCACTCCTACGAGCAGTACTTC. This encodes CASSYTGAHSYEQYF.

DNA of the CDR3: TGTGCCAGCAGCGTATCCGGGCGGGAGAACTCAGATACGCAGTATTTT. Translating it yields CASSVSGRENSDTQYF. The chain links TRBV9 to TRBJ2-3; the match to TRBD2 covers 7 bases. This CDR3 comprises 16 residues. Germline V gene lookup returns CDR1 SGDLS and CDR2 YYNGEE. Germline trimming cut 1 base from V and 4 bases from J; bases unmatched to any gene: 9.